Detailed here is one TCR beta chain. Its antigen remains unknown. The data originate from a study of blood T cells in healthy people across ages. For the second PCR, which ran for about 7 to 11 cycles, a sample-barcoded 5' primer and a J-beta primer mix were used. In TCRdb, the 5' RACE reads were re-called with MiXCR into one record per CDR3 protein. The table shows hundreds of thousands of distinct CDR3 sequences, with around 49% occurring only once. The junction had 9 bases not matched to a gene; V was cut back by 4 bases and J by 5 bases. Germline assignment: CDR1 DFQATT and CDR2 SNEGSKA (reference sequence). The CDR3 is 15 amino acids. Points from the study as a whole: It was held that the diversity estimates obtained from one million T cells were underestimates. While age rose, TCR beta diversity per million T cells dropped in a roughly linear way. Expanded clonotype shifts may have been confounded, as the donors had an unknown CMV status.

The TCR sequence derives from a woman aged 55-69 years in good health. The chain carries TRBV20-1 and TRBJ2-5, with 11 bases identical to TRBD2. Sequenced sample: blood. The CDR3 region is CSANSGRGISETQYF. As DNA, the CDR3 is TGCAGTGCTAATAGCGGGAGGGGGATTTCGGAGACCCAGTACTTC.